These 20 T cell receptor beta chains were all obtained from the same sample, sequenced in a study of T cells in Graves' hyperthyroidism and ophthalmopathy. Template material for amplifying TCR beta CDR3 regions consisted of RNA transcripts. When the TCR CDR3 underwent first-round RT-PCR, the HTBI primer set was used. One entry per CDR3 protein, called by TCRdb with MiXCR from the multiplex PCR reads. The sample holds approximately 600,000 distinct CDR3 sequences, 14% seen once. The sequencing input was blood. The receptor set was obtained from a woman between 18 and 29 years old with Graves' ophthalmopathy.

This clonotype was seen at least ten times. This chain joins TRBV29-1 and TRBJ2-6, with unresolved D. This CDR3 has 15 amino acids. The V end was cut by 4 bases, the J end by 0 bases, with 10 bases between. Germline lookup yields CDR1 SQVTM and CDR2 ANQGSEA. The CDR3, as DNA: TGCAGCGTTGGCGAGGCGCACTCTGGGGCCAACGTCCTGACTTTC. It yields the protein CSVGEAHSGANVLTF.

This clonotype has ten or more counts. The gene calls are TRBV7-2 and TRBJ1-2; D call uncertain. V shed 5 bases and J shed 7 bases, with 14 bases lying between them. In germline, CDR1 is SGHTA, CDR2 FQGNSA. The CDR3 has 13 amino acids. CDR3 bases: TGTGCCAGCAGCCCCGTAGAGGGTAGTGGCTACACCTTC. It is translated as CASSPVEGSGYTF.

On this clonotype: This may come from a read error, since a much larger clone is one base off. This chain uses TRBV6-1 with TRBJ2-5, with D perhaps TRBD2 (5 bases). Germline V gene sequence: CDR1 MNHNS, CDR2 SASEGT. The CDR3 consists of 13 residues. Trimming pared 8 bases from V and 1 base from J, leaving 11 bases between. The CDR3 protein is CASAGLAQETQYF. CDR3 DNA: TGTGCCAGCGCCGGACTCGCCCAAGAGACCCAGTACTTC.

This clonotype was detected many times. V usage is TRBV5-1 and J usage is TRBJ2-1, with 9 bases lining up with TRBD2. The CDR3 covers 15 residues. Trimming removed 1 base from V and 4 bases from J; junction bases left unmatched: 3. CDR1 is SGHRS and CDR2 is YFSETQ in the germline V gene. The CDR3 DNA sequence: TGCGCCAGCAGCTTGCGACTAGCGGCATACAATGAGCAGTTCTTC. Protein sequence: CASSLRLAAYNEQFF.

This clonotype came up many times. This rearrangement joins TRBV27 to TRBJ2-7; TRBD1 or TRBD2 may be the D gene (5 bases each). V lost 4 bases and J lost 0, with 13 bases in between. The germline V gene has CDR1 MNHEY and CDR2 SMNVEV (reference sequence). The CDR3 spans 15 residues. DNA of the CDR3: TGTGCCAGCAGTTCCCGGGACCACTACTCCTACGAGCAGTACTTC. Translation: CASSSRDHYSYEQYF.

In its sample, this clonotype was seen many times. This chain connects TRBV30 to TRBJ1-1, with a weak D call TRBD1 (5 bases). The CDR3 has 13 amino acids. Germline V CDR1 and CDR2: GTSNPN, SVGIG (reference sequence). V was cut by 4 bases and J by 5 bases, with 14 bases left in between. CDR3: CAWTEQGGTEAFF. The CDR3 nucleotides read TGTGCCTGGACCGAGCAGGGAGGGACTGAAGCTTTCTTT. The whole variable domain, filled in from reference TRBV30 and TRBJ1-1, reads SQTIHQWPATLVQPVGSPLSLECTVEGTSNPNLYWYRQAAGRGLQLLFYSVGIGQISSEVPQNLSASRPQDRQFILSSKKLLLSDSGFYLCAWTEQGGTEAFFGQGTRLTVV.

This clonotype has a count of ten or more. The chain carries TRBV7-8 and TRBJ1-1; weak D call: TRBD1 (6 bases). The CDR3 contains 13 residues. Germline assignment: CDR1 SGHVS and CDR2 FQNEAQ. The V end lost 2 bases, the J end lost 7 bases, and 11 bases lay between the germline ends. The chain's CDR3 is CASSLRTDGEAFF. The CDR3 DNA sequence: TGTGCCAGCAGCTTAAGGACAGATGGTGAAGCTTTCTTT.

This rearrangement joins TRBV11-2 to TRBJ1-5, with D unclear. Germline V gives CDR1 SGHAT, CDR2 FQNNGV. This CDR3 spans 14 amino acids. V lost 3 bases to trimming and J lost 11 bases, with 17 bases between them. The CDR3 loop is CASSFGIAGETQHF. CDR3 nucleotides: TGTGCCAGCAGCTTTGGAATAGCCGGTGAGACCCAGCATTTT.

Ten or more counts support this clonotype. The chain employs TRBV7-2 and TRBJ2-5, with a tentative D call TRBD2 (6 bases). CDR1 and CDR2 from the germline V gene are SGHTA and FQGNSA. V lost 1 base, J lost 8 bases, and 11 bases lay in between. The CDR3 totals 13 residues. The CDR3, as DNA: TGTGCCAGCAGCTTAGTTGAGGGAGGCACCCAGTACTTC. It specifies CASSLVEGGTQYF.

Ten or more counts support this clonotype. The rearrangement links TRBV6-2 or TRBV6-3 to TRBJ2-7; D not certain. Per the germline V gene, CDR1 is MNHEY and CDR2 is SVGEGT. The CDR3 totals 14 residues. Between the trimmed V and J ends, which lost 1 base and 0 bases, there was a span of 7 bases. The CDR3 coding sequence is TGTGCCAGCAGTTACTGGACGGCCTCCTACGAGCAGTACTTC. It translates to CASSYWTASYEQYF.

This clonotype turned up a few times. V and J are TRBV7-9 and TRBJ2-1; 11 nucleotides align to TRBD2. The CDR3 has 17 residues. Unmatched junction bases numbered 10, after V lost 5 bases and J lost 4 bases. Germline CDR1 reads SEHNR; CDR2 reads FQNEAQ (reference sequence). CDR3 nucleotide sequence: TGTGCCAGCAGCGAGATAGCGGGAGGGCCGCGATACAATGAGCAGTTCTTC. The encoded protein is CASSEIAGGPRYNEQFF.

This clonotype was detected ten times or more. This sequence joins TRBV12-3 or TRBV12-4 and TRBJ2-7; no definite D call. V lost 5 bases and J 9 bases, leaving 17 bases between the germline ends. This CDR3 has 13 residues. CDR3 sequence reads: CASSLHTKGRQYF. CDR3 bases: TGTGCCAGCAGTCTCCACACTAAGGGTAGGCAGTACTTC.

This clonotype was found many times. The chain couples TRBV27 to TRBJ1-2, with D hard to call. The ends were cut back, 6 bases at V and 2 bases at J, with 16 bases in the middle. CDR3 size: 15 residues. CDR1 and CDR2 from the germline V gene are MNHEY and SMNVEV (reference sequence). The CDR3 loop reads CASRRQPAMNYGYTF. DNA of the CDR3: TGTGCCAGCAGACGACAACCCGCGATGAACTATGGCTACACCTTC.

The chain couples TRBV7-3 to TRBJ1-4; tentative D call: TRBD1 (5 bases). This CDR3 is built from 15 residues. Germline V gene data show CDR1 as SGHTA and CDR2 as FQGTGA. V was trimmed by 5 bases and J by 4 bases, leaving 14 bases between them. CDR3 sequence: CASSPMRGFNEKLFF. CDR3 coding DNA: TGTGCCAGCAGCCCCATGAGGGGATTTAATGAAAAACTGTTTTTT.

This clonotype occurred a few times. The chain has TRBV3-1 and TRBJ2-1; TRBD1 is a possible D gene (6 bases). The CDR3 covers 18 residues. CDR1 LGHDT and CDR2 YNNKEL come from the germline V gene (reference sequence). The ends were cut back, 5 bases at V and 4 bases at J, with 24 bases in the middle. CDR3 nucleotide sequence: TGTGCCAGCAGCTCACCTTATAGCGCGATTAGGGGGTACAATGAGCAGTTCTTC. Translating gives CASSSPYSAIRGYNEQFF.

The chain joins TRBV5-8 to TRBJ2-5, with a tentative D call TRBD1 (6 bases). With 4 bases removed from V and 5 bases from J, the gap between germline ends came to 18 bases. CDR3 length: 15 amino acids. Germline V gene lookup returns CDR1 SGHTS and CDR2 YDEGEE. In DNA form, the CDR3 reads TGTGCCAGCAGCAACGAGGTCAGGGGTTCGGAGACCCAGTACTTC. Residues: CASSNEVRGSETQYF. The full variable domain, completed using reference TRBV5-8 and TRBJ2-5, is EAGVTQSPTHLIKTRGQQATLRCSPISGHTSVYWYQQALGLGLQFLLWYDEGEERNRGNFPPRFSGRQFPNYSSELNVNALELEDSALYLCASSNEVRGSETQYFGPGTRLLVL.

The gene calls are TRBV12-5 and TRBJ2-7, with D unclear. V was shortened by 7 bases and J by 0 bases, with 7 bases between the two germline ends. From germline, CDR1 is LGHNT and CDR2 FRNRAP. The CDR3 is 12 amino acids. In DNA form, the CDR3 reads TGTGCTAGTGAGACTGTCTCCTACGAGCAGTACTTC. This codes for CASETVSYEQYF.

This clonotype was observed many times. The V and J genes are TRBV2 and TRBJ1-4, with D uncertain. The V and J ends lost 3 bases and 3 bases respectively, with 8 bases between them. Germline CDR1 SNHLY, CDR2 FYNNEI. The CDR3 has 14 residues. In DNA form, the CDR3 reads TGTGCCAGCAGTGATAGGGCCGCTAATGAAAAACTGTTTTTT. This sequence encodes CASSDRAANEKLFF.

This clonotype appeared many times. Its ends do not fully match the called genes, so a read error is possible. The chain carries TRBV7-7 and TRBJ2-5, with TRBD1 identical over 7 bases. The CDR3 has 15 amino acids. Looked up from germline, CDR1 is SSHAT and CDR2 is FNYEAQ (reference sequence). CDR3 DNA: TGTGCTAGCAGCCGACGACAGGGCGGAAGAGAGACCCAGTACTTC. This encodes CASSRRQGGRETQYF.

In its sample, this clonotype was seen a few times. The chain combines TRBV20-1 with TRBJ2-3, with 10 bases lining up with TRBD2. The CDR3 totals 16 residues. V dropped 3 bases and J dropped 3; count of bases not matched to a gene: 9. Germline CDR1 DFQATT, CDR2 SNEGSKA (reference sequence). The CDR3 DNA reads as TGCAGTGCTAGTGCGAGGACTAGCGGACGAACAGATACGCAGTATTTT. Amino acid sequence: CSASARTSGRTDTQYF.